The entry below gives a single T cell receptor (beta chain) sequence along with its context. The clone's antigen remains unknown. Base qualities are not at hand, and no much larger clone is one base apart. The collaborating institutions used their own protocols to collect whole blood in K2EDTA tubes. For TCRbeta analysis, collaborators shipped samples as frozen whole blood, isolated PBMCs, or DNA extracted from either of those sample types. The junction carries 14 bases between V and J, which are trimmed by 5 bases and 6 bases respectively. Its CDR3 holds 14 amino acids, cysteine through phenylalanine. Only the CDR3 part of the read is kept: 42 bases, read in frame from the first base. From the germline V gene, CDR1 is SGHTA and CDR2 is FQGTGA. This entry comes from a study of blood T cell repertoires in COVID-19 (dated by TCRdb to the early 2020s). Looking at the study overall: Collaborator samples came from the United States, Italy and Spain and covered acute and convalescent phases of COVID-19. The material from the prospective study consisted of cDNA or gDNA derived from T cells, B-cell-depleted T cells, or PBMCs. Deeply sampled blood TCRbeta repertoires from subjects exposed to, actively infected with, or recovered from COVID-19 were included in the dataset. The repertoires were made available in a free public database intended to serve as a resource for research on the immune response to SARS-CoV-2. Samples came from the ongoing ImmuneRACE study (first 160 participants) plus 1,254 subjects from 6 global collaborators. Nearly every sample came with metadata listing a de-identified subject ID, COVID-19 status, age in years and sex. Where HLA class I and class II types were available, the types were taken from metadata supplied by the sample provider, not from assay-based typing.

TCRbeta CDR3 regions were amplified from genomic DNA using the immunoSEQ Assay, a bias-controlled multiplex PCR. Processing in the source paper ran as follows. The number of nucleated cells in each sample was estimated by amplification of reference gene primers within the assay. Sequence reads were collapsed and filtered to measure the absolute abundance of every unique TCRbeta CDR3 rearrangement. For each sample, productive Simpson clonality was calculated as the square root of Simpson's diversity index across productive rearrangements. TCRdb obtained this table from immuneACCESS and retained in-frame rearrangements with V and J assigned. These tables miss some clones; where compared with another copy, unresolved V genes account for less than half of the shortfall, and the remainder is unexplained. Clonal size and the V and J genes are those of that table, whereas D and trimming came from the DNA. The sample table contains roughly 260,000 clones; only one count was recorded for 87% of them. 2.3% of the sample is taken by the ten largest.

The paper's findings and limits, for the study overall: The quantity of clinical and demographic metadata differed by source and by participant and was supplied without curation.

This chain joins TRBV7-3 to TRBJ1-5; the D gene is unclear. The TCR comes from a woman aged 45-60 years with acute or convalescent COVID-19. Sequenced: peripheral blood. CDR3 loop: CASSKAQGGQPQHF. Here is the DNA: TGTGCCAGCAGCAAAGCTCAAGGAGGTCAGCCCCAGCATTTT.